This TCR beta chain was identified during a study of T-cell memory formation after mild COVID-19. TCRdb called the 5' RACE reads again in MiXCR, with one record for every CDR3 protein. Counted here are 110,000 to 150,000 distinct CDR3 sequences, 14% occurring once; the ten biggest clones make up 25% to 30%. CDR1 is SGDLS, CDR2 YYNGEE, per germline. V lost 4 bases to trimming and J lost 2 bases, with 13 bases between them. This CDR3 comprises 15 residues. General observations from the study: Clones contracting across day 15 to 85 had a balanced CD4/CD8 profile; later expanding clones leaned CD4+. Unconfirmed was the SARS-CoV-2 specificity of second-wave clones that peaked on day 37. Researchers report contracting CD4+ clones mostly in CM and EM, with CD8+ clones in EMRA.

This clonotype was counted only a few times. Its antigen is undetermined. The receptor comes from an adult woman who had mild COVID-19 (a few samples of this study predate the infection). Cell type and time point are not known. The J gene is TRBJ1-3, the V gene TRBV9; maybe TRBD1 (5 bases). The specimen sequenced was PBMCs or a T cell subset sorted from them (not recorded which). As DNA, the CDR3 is TGTGCCAGCAGCCCGGGGGGAACCCCTGGAAACACCATATATTTT. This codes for CASSPGGTPGNTIYF.